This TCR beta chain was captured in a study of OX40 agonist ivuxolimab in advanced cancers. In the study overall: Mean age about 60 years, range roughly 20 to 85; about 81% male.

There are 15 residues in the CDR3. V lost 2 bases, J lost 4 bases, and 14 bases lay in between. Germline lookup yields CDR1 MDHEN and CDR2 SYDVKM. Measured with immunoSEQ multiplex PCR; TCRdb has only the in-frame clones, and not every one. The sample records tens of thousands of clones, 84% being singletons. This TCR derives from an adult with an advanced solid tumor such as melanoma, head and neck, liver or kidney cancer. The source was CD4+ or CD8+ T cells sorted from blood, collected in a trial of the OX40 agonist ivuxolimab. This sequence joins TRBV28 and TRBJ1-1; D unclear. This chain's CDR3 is CASSLRVGIGTEAFF. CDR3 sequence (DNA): TGTGCCAGCAGTTTAAGGGTAGGGATCGGCACTGAAGCTTTCTTT.